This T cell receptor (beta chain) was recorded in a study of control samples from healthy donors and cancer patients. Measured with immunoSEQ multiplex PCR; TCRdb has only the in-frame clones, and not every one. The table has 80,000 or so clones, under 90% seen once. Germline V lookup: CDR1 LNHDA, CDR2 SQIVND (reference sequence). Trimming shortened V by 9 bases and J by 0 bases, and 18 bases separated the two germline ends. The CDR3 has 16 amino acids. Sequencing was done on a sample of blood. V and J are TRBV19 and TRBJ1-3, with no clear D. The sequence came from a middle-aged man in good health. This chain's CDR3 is CASSPPTGFSGNTIYF. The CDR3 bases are TGTGCCAGCTCCCCCCCGACCGGCTTCTCTGGAAACACCATATATTTT. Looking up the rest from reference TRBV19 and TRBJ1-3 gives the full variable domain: DGGITQSPKYLFRKEGQNVTLSCEQNLNHDAMYWYRQDPGQGLRLIYYSQIVNDFQKGDIAEGYSVSREKKESFPLTVTSAQKNPTAFYLCASSPPTGFSGNTIYFGEGSWLTVV.